Ten or more counts support the clone carrying this TCR beta chain. The data were obtained in a study of T cells after yellow fever vaccination. Overall study: Where fractions had low cell numbers, libraries were prepared from them with the SMART-Seq v4 Ultra Low Input RNA kit.

TCRdb re-analysed the 5' RACE reads in MiXCR, keeping a single row per CDR3 protein. Of some 100,000 distinct CDR3 sequences in the sample, roughly 6.8% were seen once. The V and J ends lost 4 bases and 2 bases respectively, with 11 bases between them. The CDR3 extends over 14 amino acids. Germline V gene lookup returns CDR1 SQVTM and CDR2 ANQGSEA. Sequencing was performed on CD4+ T cells sorted from PBMCs, taken about 41 days after the first yellow fever vaccination. V and J are TRBV29-1 and TRBJ2-2; a possible D gene is TRBD2 (6 bases). This TCR was sampled from a young man who received the YFV17D yellow fever vaccine. Here the CDR3 reads CSVAGTGNTGELFF. Here the CDR3 DNA reads TGCAGCGTTGCCGGGACTGGAAACACCGGGGAGCTGTTTTTT.